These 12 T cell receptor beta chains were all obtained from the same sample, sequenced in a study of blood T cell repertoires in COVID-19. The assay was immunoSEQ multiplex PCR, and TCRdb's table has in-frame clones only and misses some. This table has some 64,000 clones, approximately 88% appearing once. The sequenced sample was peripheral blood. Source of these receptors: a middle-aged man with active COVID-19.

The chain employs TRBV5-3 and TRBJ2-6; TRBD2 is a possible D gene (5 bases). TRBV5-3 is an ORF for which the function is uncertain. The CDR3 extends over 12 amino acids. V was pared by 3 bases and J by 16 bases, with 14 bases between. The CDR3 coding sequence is TGTGCCAGAAGCTGTGAAGACGGGAAGCTGACTTTC. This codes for CARSCEDGKLTF.

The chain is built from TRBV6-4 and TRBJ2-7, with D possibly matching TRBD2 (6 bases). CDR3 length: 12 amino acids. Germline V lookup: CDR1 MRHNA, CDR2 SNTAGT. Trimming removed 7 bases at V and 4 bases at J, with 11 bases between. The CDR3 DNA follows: TGTGCCAGCACTTGGGGAGGATACGAGCAGTACTTC. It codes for CASTWGGYEQYF.

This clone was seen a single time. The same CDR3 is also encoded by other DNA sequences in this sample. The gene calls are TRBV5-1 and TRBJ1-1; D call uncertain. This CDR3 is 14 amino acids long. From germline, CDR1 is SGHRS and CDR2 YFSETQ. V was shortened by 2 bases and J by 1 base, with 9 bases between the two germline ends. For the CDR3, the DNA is TGCGCCAGCAGCTTAGGAGGTTCGAACACTGAAGCTTTCTTT. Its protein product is CASSLGGSNTEAFF.

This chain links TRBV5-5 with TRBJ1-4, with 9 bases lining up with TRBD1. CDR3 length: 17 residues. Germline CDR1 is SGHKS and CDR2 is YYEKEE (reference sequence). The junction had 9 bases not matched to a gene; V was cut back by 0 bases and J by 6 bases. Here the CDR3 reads CASSLGPLTGGDEKLFF. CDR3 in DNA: TGTGCCAGCAGCTTGGGCCCCTTGACAGGGGGGGATGAAAAACTGTTTTTT.

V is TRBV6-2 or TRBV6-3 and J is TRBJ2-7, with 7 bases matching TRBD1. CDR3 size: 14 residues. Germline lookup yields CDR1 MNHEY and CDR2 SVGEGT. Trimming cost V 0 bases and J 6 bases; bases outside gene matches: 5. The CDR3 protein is CASSYSSRTGEQYF. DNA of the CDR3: TGTGCCAGCAGTTACTCCTCTCGGACAGGCGAGCAGTACTTC.

The CDR3 region is CASSDLTSGGLEQFF. CDR3 bases: TGTGCCAGCAGTGACTTGACTAGCGGGGGATTGGAGCAGTTCTTC. The chain recombines TRBV2 with TRBJ2-1; 12 positions agree with TRBD2. The CDR3 is made up of 15 amino acids. Germline assignment: CDR1 SNHLY and CDR2 FYNNEI. V shed 3 bases, J shed 10 bases, and the junction held 7 bases outside the gene matches.

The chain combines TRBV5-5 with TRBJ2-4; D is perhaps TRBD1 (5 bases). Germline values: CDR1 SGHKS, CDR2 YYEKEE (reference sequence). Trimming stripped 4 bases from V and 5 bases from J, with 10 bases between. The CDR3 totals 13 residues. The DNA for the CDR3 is TGTGCCAGCAGCCAGGGTCCGGAAAACATTCAGTACTTC. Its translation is CASSQGPENIQYF.

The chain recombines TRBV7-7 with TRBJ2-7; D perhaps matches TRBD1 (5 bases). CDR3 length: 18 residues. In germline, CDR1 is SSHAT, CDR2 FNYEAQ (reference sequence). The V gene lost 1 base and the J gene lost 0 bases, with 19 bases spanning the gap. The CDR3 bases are TGTGCCAGCAGCTTAGTCTTGTGTCTGAGACAGCCCTCCTACGAGCAGTACTTC. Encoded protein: CASSLVLCLRQPSYEQYF.

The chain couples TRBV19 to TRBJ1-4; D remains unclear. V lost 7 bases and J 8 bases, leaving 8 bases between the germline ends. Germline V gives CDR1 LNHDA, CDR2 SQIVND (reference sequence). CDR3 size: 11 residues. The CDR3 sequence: CASTSSEKLFF. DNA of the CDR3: TGTGCCAGTACCAGTAGCGAAAAACTGTTTTTT.

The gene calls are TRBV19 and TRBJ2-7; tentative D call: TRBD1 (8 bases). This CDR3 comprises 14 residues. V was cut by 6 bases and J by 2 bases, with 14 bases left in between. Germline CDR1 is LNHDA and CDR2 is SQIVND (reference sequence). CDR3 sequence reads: CASRKQGGTYEQYF. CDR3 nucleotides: TGTGCCAGTAGGAAACAGGGGGGGACCTACGAGCAGTACTTC.

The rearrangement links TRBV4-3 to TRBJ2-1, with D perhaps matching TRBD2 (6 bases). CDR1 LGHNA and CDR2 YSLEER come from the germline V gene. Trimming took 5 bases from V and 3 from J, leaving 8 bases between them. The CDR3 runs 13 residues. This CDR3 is CASSLDYYNEQFF. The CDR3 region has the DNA TGCGCCAGCAGCTTGGACTACTACAATGAGCAGTTCTTC.

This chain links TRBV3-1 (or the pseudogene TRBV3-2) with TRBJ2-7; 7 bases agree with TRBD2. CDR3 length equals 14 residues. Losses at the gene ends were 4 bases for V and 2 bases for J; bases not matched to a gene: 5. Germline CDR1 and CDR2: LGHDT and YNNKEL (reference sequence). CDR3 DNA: TGTGCCAGCAGCCCAGGCGGGGGTCCCTACGAGCAGTACTTC. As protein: CASSPGGGPYEQYF.